Described below is a single T cell receptor beta chain sequence and its context. This clonotype was observed many times. The specificity of this receptor is unknown. No base quality values were provided; no much bigger clone lies one nucleotide off. This entry belongs to a study of blood T cells in healthy people across ages (dated by TCRdb to about 2015). In the study overall: In model experiments, template switching captured roughly one uniquely barcoded TCR beta cDNA molecule for every two T cells. To track age-related changes in TCR beta repertoire diversity, the study relied on deep sequencing normalized with unique cDNA molecular identifiers. Donors were grouped into four age groups: young (average 16 years), middle-aged (about 38), aged (62) and long-lived (around 80). To avoid experimental bias, donors of different ages were distributed randomly across sequencing lanes. For two donors (one aged 18 to 30 and one aged 80 or older), the study analyzed two additional independent replicas of 1 million unique cDNA reads from the same blood draw. Results the study describes overall, beyond this receptor: Because profiling used bulk unsorted PBMCs, naive and antigen-experienced compartments could not be compared conclusively. Estimates of total diversity from one million sequenced T cells were regarded as lower bounds and underestimates. Compared with the aged group, the long-lived group had more naive CD4+ T cells, fewer expanded clones and increased TCR diversity, a pattern suggesting age selection. The CMV infection status of donors was not known, potentially confounding age-related changes in expanded clonotypes. The percentage of naive T cells measured by flow cytometry correlated strongly with observed TCR beta diversity. Observed TCR beta diversity per million T cells fell roughly linearly with age, and a significant reduction was already apparent by age around 40.

The approximately 39 donors, aged about 6 to 95 years, were systemically healthy Caucasian individuals from Russia. Each donor gave about 9.7 milliliters of peripheral blood, drawn into EDTA-treated Vacutainer tubes. Ficoll-Paque density-gradient centrifugation was used to isolate PBMCs, with at least 6.5 million per sample. Trizol reagent was used to extract total RNA from PBMCs, with at least 6 micrograms per sample. For every donor, an aliquot of PBMCs went through flow cytometry to measure the percentages of naive CD45RAhigh/CD27high T cells. Library construction relied on 5' RACE. Reads for this sample came from an Illumina HiSeq 2500. A second PCR of about 6 to 11 cycles was performed with a sample-barcoded 5' primer and a J-beta primer mix. Each TCR beta cDNA molecule received a unique molecular identifier from a template-switch 5' adaptor carrying 12 random nucleotides. At least 3 million CDR3-containing paired-end reads were obtained from each sample. First-strand cDNA synthesis was performed from all RNA using the Mint cDNA synthesis kit, with priming by a TRBC-specific oligonucleotide. After uracil-DNA glycosylase treatment, a first 18-cycle PCR used universal primers M1SS and BC2_uni_R on all cDNA. Per the source publication's procedure: For normalization, 1 million high-quality reads, each with a distinct molecular identifier, were randomly selected from each sample. Instead of being binned into consensus sequences, reads with shared molecular identifiers were discarded. CDR3 identification, clonotype clustering and error correction used MiTCR with a Q25 quality threshold and the strictest error-elimination algorithm. Lower-bound total TCR beta diversity was estimated with a nonparametric unseen species model using Euler transformation. Clones were called with MiXCR by TCRdb after fastp trimmed the public reads at Q25, and only in-frame beta chains were retained. Each entry merges the rows of one CDR3 protein and shows their most common DNA and genes. In this record, the V and J calls reflect TCRdb's handling and not the investigators' own analysis. Counted in this sample were some 1.7 million distinct CDR3 sequences; about 30% of them appeared once. Clones ranked in the top ten supply 6.5% to 8.5% of the sample.

According to the germline V gene, CDR1 reads SGHAT and CDR2 reads FQNNGV. The CDR3 starts with the cysteine, ends with the phenylalanine, and has 15 residues. Only the CDR3 DNA stays, 45 bases, in frame from base 1. V and J are truncated by 5 bases and 6 bases respectively, leaving an intervening sequence of 20 bases. Sequencing used blood. The V gene is TRBV11-2 and the J gene is TRBJ2-7; the D element could tentatively be TRBD1 or TRBD2, as 6 bases agree for each. This receptor was identified in a woman aged 30 to 39 in good health. The nucleotides read TGTGCCAGCAGCCGACGCGGGGACGAACAGGGCGAGCAGTACTTC. Translation gives CASSRRGDEQGEQYF. Reference TRBV11-2 and TRBJ2-7 proteins supply the regions before and after the CDR3; the full variable domain is: EAGVAQSPRYKIIEKRQSVAFWCNPISGHATLYWYQQILGQGPKLLIQFQNNGVVDDSQLPKDRFSAERLKGVDSTLKIQPAKLEDSAVYLCASSRRGDEQGEQYFGPGTRLTVT.